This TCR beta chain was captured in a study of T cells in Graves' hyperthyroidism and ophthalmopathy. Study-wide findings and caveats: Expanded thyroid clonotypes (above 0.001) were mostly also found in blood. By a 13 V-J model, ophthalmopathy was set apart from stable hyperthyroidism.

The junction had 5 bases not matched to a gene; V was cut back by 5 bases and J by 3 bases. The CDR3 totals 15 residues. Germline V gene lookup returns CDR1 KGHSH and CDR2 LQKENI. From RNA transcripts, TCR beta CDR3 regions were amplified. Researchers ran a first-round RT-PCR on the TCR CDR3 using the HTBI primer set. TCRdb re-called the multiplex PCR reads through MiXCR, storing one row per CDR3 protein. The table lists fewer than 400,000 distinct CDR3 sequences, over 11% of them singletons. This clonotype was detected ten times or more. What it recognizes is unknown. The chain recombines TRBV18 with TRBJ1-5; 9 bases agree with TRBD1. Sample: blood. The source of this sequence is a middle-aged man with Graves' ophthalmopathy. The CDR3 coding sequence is TGTGCCAGCTCATTACAGGGGGCGAACAATCAGCCCCAGCATTTT. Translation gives CASSLQGANNQPQHF.